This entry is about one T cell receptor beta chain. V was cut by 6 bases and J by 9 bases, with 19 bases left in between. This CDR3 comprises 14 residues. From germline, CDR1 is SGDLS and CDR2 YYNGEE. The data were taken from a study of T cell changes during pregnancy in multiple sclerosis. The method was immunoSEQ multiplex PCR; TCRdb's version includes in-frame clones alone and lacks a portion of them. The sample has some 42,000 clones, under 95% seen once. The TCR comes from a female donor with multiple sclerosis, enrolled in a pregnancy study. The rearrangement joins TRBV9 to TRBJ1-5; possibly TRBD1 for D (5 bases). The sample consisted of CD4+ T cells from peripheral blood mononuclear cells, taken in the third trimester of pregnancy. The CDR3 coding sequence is TGTGCCAGCATCGGAGCCCAGGGTAGTTTGCCCCAGCATTTT. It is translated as CASIGAQGSLPQHF.